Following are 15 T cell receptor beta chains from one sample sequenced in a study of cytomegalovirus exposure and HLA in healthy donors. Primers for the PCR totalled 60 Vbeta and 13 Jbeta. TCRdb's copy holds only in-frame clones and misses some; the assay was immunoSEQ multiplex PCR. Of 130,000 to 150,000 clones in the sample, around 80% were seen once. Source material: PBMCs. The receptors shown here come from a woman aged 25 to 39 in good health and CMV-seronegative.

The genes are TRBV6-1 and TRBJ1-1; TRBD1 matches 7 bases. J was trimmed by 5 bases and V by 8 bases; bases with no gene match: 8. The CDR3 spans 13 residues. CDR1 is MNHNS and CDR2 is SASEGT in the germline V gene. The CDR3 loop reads CASYRGRGTEAFF. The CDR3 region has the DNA TGTGCCAGCTACAGGGGCCGAGGGACTGAAGCTTTCTTT.

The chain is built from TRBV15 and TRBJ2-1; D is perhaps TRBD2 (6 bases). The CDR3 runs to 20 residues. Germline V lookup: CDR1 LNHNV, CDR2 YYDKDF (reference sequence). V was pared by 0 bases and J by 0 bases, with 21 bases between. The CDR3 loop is CATSRDRRGGSLSSYNEQFF. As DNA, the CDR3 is TGTGCCACCAGCAGAGACAGGCGAGGAGGGTCCCTTAGCTCCTACAATGAGCAGTTCTTC.

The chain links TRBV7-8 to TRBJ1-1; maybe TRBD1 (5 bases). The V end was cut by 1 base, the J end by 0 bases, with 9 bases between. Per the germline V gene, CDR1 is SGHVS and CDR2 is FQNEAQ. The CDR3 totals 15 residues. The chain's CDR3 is CASSLVSGMNTEAFF. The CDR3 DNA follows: TGTGCCAGCAGCTTAGTCTCAGGGATGAACACTGAAGCTTTCTTT.

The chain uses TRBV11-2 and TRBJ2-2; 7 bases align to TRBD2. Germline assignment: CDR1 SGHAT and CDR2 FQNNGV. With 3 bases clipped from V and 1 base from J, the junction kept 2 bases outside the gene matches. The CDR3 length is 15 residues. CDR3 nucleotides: TGTGCCAGCAGCTTTGGACTAGGGAACACCGGGGAGCTGTTTTTT. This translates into CASSFGLGNTGELFF.

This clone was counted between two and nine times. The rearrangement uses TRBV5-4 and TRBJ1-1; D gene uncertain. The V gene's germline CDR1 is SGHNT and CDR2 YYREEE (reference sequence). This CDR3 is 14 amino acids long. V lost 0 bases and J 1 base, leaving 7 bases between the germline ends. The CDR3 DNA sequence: TGTGCCAGCAGCTTGGAAGCTGGGAACACTGAAGCTTTCTTT. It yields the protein CASSLEAGNTEAFF.

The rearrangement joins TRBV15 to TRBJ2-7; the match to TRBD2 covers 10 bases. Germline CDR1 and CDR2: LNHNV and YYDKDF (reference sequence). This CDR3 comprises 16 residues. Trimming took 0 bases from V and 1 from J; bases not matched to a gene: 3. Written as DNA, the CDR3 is TGTGCCACCAGCAGAGATCTAGCGGGAGCTTCCTACGAGCAGTACTTC. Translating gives CATSRDLAGASYEQYF.

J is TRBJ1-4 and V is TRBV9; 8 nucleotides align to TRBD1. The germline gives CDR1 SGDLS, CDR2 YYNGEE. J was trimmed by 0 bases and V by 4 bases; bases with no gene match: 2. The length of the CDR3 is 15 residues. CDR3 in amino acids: CASSTQGATNEKLFF. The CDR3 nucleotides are TGTGCCAGCAGCACACAGGGGGCAACTAATGAAAAACTGTTTTTT.

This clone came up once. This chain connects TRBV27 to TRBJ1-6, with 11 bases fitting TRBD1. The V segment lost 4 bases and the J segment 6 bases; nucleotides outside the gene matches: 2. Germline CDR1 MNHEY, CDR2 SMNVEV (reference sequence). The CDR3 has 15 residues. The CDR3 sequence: CASSSGTGGNSPLHF. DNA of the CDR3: TGTGCCAGCAGTTCCGGGACAGGGGGTAATTCACCCCTCCACTTT.

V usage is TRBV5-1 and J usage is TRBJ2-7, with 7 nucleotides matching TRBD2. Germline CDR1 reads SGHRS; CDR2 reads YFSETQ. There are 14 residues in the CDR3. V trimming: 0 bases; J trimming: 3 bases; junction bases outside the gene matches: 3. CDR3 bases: TGCGCCAGCAGCTTGGGGACTAGTTACTACGAGCAGTACTTC. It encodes CASSLGTSYYEQYF. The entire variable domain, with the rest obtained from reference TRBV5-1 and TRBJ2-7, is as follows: KAGVTQTPRYLIKTRGQQVTLSCSPISGHRSVSWYQQTPGQGLQFLFEYFSETQRNKGNFPGRFSGRQFSNSRSEMNVSTLELGDSALYLCASSLGTSYYEQYFGPGTRLTVT.

This chain's CDR3 is CASSSGGGYSNQPQHF. CDR3 sequence (DNA): TGTGCCAGCAGCTCCGGTGGAGGTTATAGCAATCAGCCCCAGCATTTT. J is TRBJ1-5 and V is TRBV5-8; the D is unclear. Trimming shortened V by 3 bases and J by 0 bases, and 13 bases separated the two germline ends. CDR1 and CDR2 (germline): SGHTS, YDEGEE. The CDR3 contains 16 residues.

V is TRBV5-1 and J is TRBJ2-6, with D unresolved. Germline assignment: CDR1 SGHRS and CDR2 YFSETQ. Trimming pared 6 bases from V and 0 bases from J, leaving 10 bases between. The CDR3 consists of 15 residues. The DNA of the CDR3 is TGCGCCAGCACTTACGTCGGCTCTGGGGCCAACGTCCTGACTTTC. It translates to CASTYVGSGANVLTF. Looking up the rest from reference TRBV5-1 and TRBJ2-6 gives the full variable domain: KAGVTQTPRYLIKTRGQQVTLSCSPISGHRSVSWYQQTPGQGLQFLFEYFSETQRNKGNFPGRFSGRQFSNSRSEMNVSTLELGDSALYLCASTYVGSGANVLTFGAGSRLTVL.

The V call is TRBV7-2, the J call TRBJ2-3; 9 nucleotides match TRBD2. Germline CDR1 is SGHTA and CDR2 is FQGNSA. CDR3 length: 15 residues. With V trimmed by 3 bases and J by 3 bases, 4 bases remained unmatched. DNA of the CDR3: TGTGCCAGCAGCTTGCTTAGCGGGAGAACAGATACGCAGTATTTT. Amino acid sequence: CASSLLSGRTDTQYF.

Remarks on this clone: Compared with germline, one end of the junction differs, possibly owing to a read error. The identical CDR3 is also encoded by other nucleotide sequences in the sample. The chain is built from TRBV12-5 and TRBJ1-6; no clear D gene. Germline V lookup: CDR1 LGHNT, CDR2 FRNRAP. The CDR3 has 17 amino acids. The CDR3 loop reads CASGLVLGASYNSPLHF. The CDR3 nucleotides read TGTGCTAGTGGTTTGGTACTGGGCGCCTCCTATAATTCGCCCCTCCACTTT.

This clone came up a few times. The CDR3 DNA is TGTGCCAGCAGTTTAGCGCTCGCCGGGGAGCTGTTTTTT. It yields the protein CASSLALAGELFF. The V gene is TRBV27, the J gene TRBJ2-2; D gene unclear. CDR3 length equals 13 residues. The germline V and J ends were trimmed by 2 bases and 6 bases, with 7 bases remaining between them. Looked up from germline, CDR1 is MNHEY and CDR2 is SMNVEV (reference sequence).

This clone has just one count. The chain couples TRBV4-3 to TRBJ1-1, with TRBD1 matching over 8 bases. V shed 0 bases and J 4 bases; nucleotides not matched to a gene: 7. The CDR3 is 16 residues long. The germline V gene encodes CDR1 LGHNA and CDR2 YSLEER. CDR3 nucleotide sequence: TGCGCCAGCAGCCAAGAATCGCCCAGGGGGCTCACTGAAGCTTTCTTT. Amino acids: CASSQESPRGLTEAFF.